The 30 T cell receptor beta chains below were found in one sample sequenced in a study of shared clonotypes between healthy human individuals. Only in-frame clones appear in the TCRdb table, and some are missing; sequencing was by immunoSEQ multiplex PCR. The sample shows about 2 million clones, 95% of them seen only once. Sequenced input: naive CD4+ T cells sorted from blood. Subset defined: CD45RA+ positively selected. Every receptor here comes from a young man in good health.

The V gene is TRBV28, the J gene TRBJ1-5; 12 bases agree with TRBD1. Germline V gives CDR1 MDHEN, CDR2 SYDVKM. The CDR3 totals 19 residues. After removal of 5 bases from V and 6 bases from J, the junction contained 17 bases not matched to a gene. The CDR3 spells CASSTGTGGGLAAGQPQHF. In nucleotides, the CDR3 is TGTGCCAGCAGTACCGGGACAGGGGGCGGGTTAGCCGCAGGTCAGCCCCAGCATTTT.

The chain combines TRBV21-1 with TRBJ2-2. TRBV21-1 is deemed a pseudogene. The CDR3 contains 13 residues. This CDR3 reads CARPQGWTGELFF. The CDR3 coding sequence is TGTGCCAGGCCCCAAGGATGGACCGGGGAGCTGTTTTTT.

This chain joins TRBV25-1 and TRBJ2-1; TRBD2 aligns across 7 bases. CDR3 length equals 14 residues. V was pared by 4 bases and J by 7 bases, with 7 bases of the junction left unmatched. Germline V gene lookup returns CDR1 MGHDK and CDR2 SYGVNS. The CDR3: CASSGVGRGNEQFF. For the CDR3, the DNA is TGTGCCAGCAGTGGGGTGGGGCGGGGGAATGAGCAGTTCTTC.

The chain joins TRBV5-1 to TRBJ1-4; 7 nucleotides line up with TRBD1. This CDR3 is 15 amino acids long. With 0 bases clipped from V and 7 bases from J, the junction kept 6 bases outside the gene matches. The germline gives CDR1 SGHRS, CDR2 YFSETQ. The CDR3 spells CASSLGDRVSEKLFF. In DNA, the CDR3 is TGCGCCAGCAGCTTGGGTGACAGGGTATCTGAAAAACTGTTTTTT.

The CDR3: CASSEMAAYYGYTF. The CDR3 region has the DNA TGTGCCAGCAGTGAAATGGCGGCCTACTATGGCTACACCTTC. The chain carries TRBV2 and TRBJ1-2, with D unresolved. CDR1 SNHLY and CDR2 FYNNEI come from the germline V gene. This CDR3 has 14 amino acids. V was clipped by 2 bases and J by 3 bases, with 10 bases between them.

The V call is TRBV9, the J call TRBJ1-4; D is ambiguous. Germline CDR1 and CDR2: SGDLS and YYNGEE. This CDR3 region has 15 residues. V shed 4 bases and J shed 5 bases, with 15 bases lying between them. The CDR3 DNA reads as TGTGCCAGCAGCCCCCGAACAGCCTCCAATGAAAAACTGTTTTTT. Residues: CASSPRTASNEKLFF.

This clone was detected once. The J gene is TRBJ2-1, the V gene TRBV5-1, with TRBD2 matching 11 bases. Trimming at V came to 4 bases and at J to 4 bases, leaving 4 bases not matched to a gene. Germline V lookup: CDR1 SGHRS, CDR2 YFSETQ. This CDR3 is built from 15 residues. The CDR3 DNA reads TGCGCCAGCAGCCCTAGCGGGGGGCTATACAATGAGCAGTTCTTC. Protein sequence: CASSPSGGLYNEQFF.

The chain carries TRBV10-1 and TRBJ2-3; tentatively, D is TRBD2 (6 bases). The V end lost 5 bases, the J end lost 9 bases, and 15 bases lay between the germline ends. The CDR3 extends over 13 amino acids. Germline V CDR1 and CDR2: WNHNN, SYGVQD (reference sequence). The CDR3, as DNA: TGCGCCAGCAGTCCCACTAGCCTTGGCACGCAGTATTTT. Protein product: CASSPTSLGTQYF.

The J gene is TRBJ2-3, the V gene TRBV9; 8 nucleotides match TRBD2. CDR1 and CDR2 (germline): SGDLS, YYNGEE. With V trimmed by 4 bases and J by 1 base, 5 bases remained unmatched. This CDR3 has 15 amino acids. CDR3 amino acids: CASSRAGVGTDTQYF. The CDR3 nucleotides read TGTGCCAGCAGCCGAGCGGGAGTGGGCACAGATACGCAGTATTTT.

Remarks on this clone: The junction differs from germline at one of its ends, possibly a read error. This chain connects TRBV2 to TRBJ1-4, with 7 bases matching TRBD1. The CDR3 is 14 amino acids. Germline CDR1 SNHLY, CDR2 FYNNEI. The CDR3 DNA sequence: TGTGCCAGCACCCGGGACAGAACTATTGAAAAACTGTTTTTT. It translates to CASTRDRTIEKLFF. The complete variable domain, with remaining parts taken from reference TRBV2 and TRBJ1-4, reads EPEVTQTPSHQVTQMGQEVILRCVPISNHLYFYWYRQILGQKVEFLVSFYNNEISEKSEIFDDQFSVERPDGSNFTLKIRSTKLEDSAMYFCASTRDRTIEKLFFGSGTQLSVL.

The chain uses TRBV7-2 and TRBJ2-2, with D possibly being TRBD1 (6 bases). CDR1 is SGHTA and CDR2 is FQGNSA in the germline V gene. The CDR3 is 14 amino acids. Between the trimmed V and J ends, which lost 5 bases and 5 bases, there was a span of 12 bases. The chain's CDR3 is CASSAEQGTGELFF. For the CDR3, the DNA is TGTGCCAGCAGCGCCGAACAGGGAACCGGGGAGCTGTTTTTT.

In regard to this clone: The sample contains more than one DNA sequence encoding this CDR3. The chain carries TRBV2 and TRBJ2-7, with D unclear. Trimming removed 4 bases at V and 5 bases at J, with 6 bases between. The CDR3 consists of 11 residues. Germline loops: CDR1 SNHLY, CDR2 FYNNEI. The CDR3 sequence: CASSGRDEQYF. The CDR3 DNA reads TGTGCCAGCAGTGGCCGGGACGAGCAGTACTTC. Full variable domain (missing parts from reference TRBV2 and TRBJ2-7): EPEVTQTPSHQVTQMGQEVILRCVPISNHLYFYWYRQILGQKVEFLVSFYNNEISEKSEIFDDQFSVERPDGSNFTLKIRSTKLEDSAMYFCASSGRDEQYFGPGTRLTVT.

The gene calls are TRBV28 and TRBJ2-7, with a weak D call TRBD2 (7 bases). Trimming removed 3 bases at V and 7 bases at J, with 13 bases between. Germline CDR1 reads MDHEN; CDR2 reads SYDVKM. The CDR3 extends over 13 amino acids. CDR3 sequence reads: CASSFGGRGEQYF. CDR3 sequence (DNA): TGTGCCAGCAGTTTCGGGGGGCGCGGGGAGCAGTACTTC.

DNA of the CDR3: TGTGCCAGCAGTTTTCGCTCAGGGCCAAAGACCCAGTACTTC. Amino acids: CASSFRSGPKTQYF. The chain carries TRBV28 and TRBJ2-5; perhaps TRBD1 as D (5 bases). V was clipped by 3 bases and J by 6 bases, with 14 bases between them. CDR1 and CDR2 from the germline V gene are MDHEN and SYDVKM. The CDR3 has 14 residues.

The chain links TRBV5-4 to TRBJ1-2, with D uncertain. V gave up 3 bases and J gave up 8 bases, with 14 bases separating them. Germline assignment: CDR1 SGHNT and CDR2 YYREEE (reference sequence). This CDR3 has 13 residues. This chain's CDR3 is CASSSTRREGYTF. The DNA for the CDR3 is TGTGCCAGCAGCTCGACACGCAGAGAAGGCTACACCTTC. The full variable domain, completed using reference TRBV5-4 and TRBJ1-2, is ETGVTQSPTHLIKTRGQQVTLRCSSQSGHNTVSWYQQALGQGPQFIFQYYREEENGRGNFPPRFSGLQFPNYSSELNVNALELDDSALYLCASSSTRREGYTFGSGTRLTVV.

Concerning this clone: Additional DNA sequences in this sample encode the identical CDR3. This rearrangement joins TRBV7-9 to TRBJ1-3; D gene unclear. The CDR3 has 15 amino acids. V lost 2 bases, J lost 0 bases, and 8 bases lay in between. Germline V lookup: CDR1 SEHNR, CDR2 FQNEAQ (reference sequence). CDR3 sequence reads: CASSLSGSSGNTIYF. In DNA form, the CDR3 reads TGTGCCAGCAGCTTATCGGGGAGCTCTGGAAACACCATATATTTT.

The CDR3 reads CASRGGSDNTEAFF. In nucleotides, the CDR3 is TGTGCCAGCAGAGGGGGGTCAGATAACACTGAAGCTTTCTTT. V gene TRBV6-1 combines with J gene TRBJ1-1, with D perhaps TRBD1 (6 bases). V was pared by 6 bases and J by 2 bases, with 13 bases between. The CDR3 covers 14 residues. Germline V lookup: CDR1 MNHNS, CDR2 SASEGT.

This chain uses TRBV2 with TRBJ1-1; 9 bases line up with TRBD1. CDR3 size: 14 residues. Germline values: CDR1 SNHLY, CDR2 FYNNEI. V was clipped by 5 bases and J by 14 bases; unmatched bases: 15. The CDR3, as DNA: TGTGCCAGCAGTATGGGACAGGGAGACCGAAAGTCCTTCTTT. This sequence encodes CASSMGQGDRKSFF.

The chain has TRBV4-1 and TRBJ2-5, with 14 bases lining up with TRBD2. The CDR3 consists of 16 residues. In germline, CDR1 is MGHRA, CDR2 YSYEKL. The V gene end was trimmed by 5 bases and the J gene end by 4 bases; junction bases not matched to a gene: 6. CDR3 protein: CASSVRGTSGGETQYF. CDR3 coding DNA: TGCGCCAGCAGCGTCAGAGGGACTAGCGGGGGAGAGACCCAGTACTTC.

CDR3 region: CSGGSGIGNEQFF. The CDR3 region has the DNA TGCAGCGGTGGGAGCGGGATAGGGAATGAGCAGTTCTTC. The chain carries TRBV29-1 and TRBJ2-1; 7 positions match TRBD2. Per the germline V gene, CDR1 is SQVTM and CDR2 is ANQGSEA. The CDR3 runs 13 residues. Unmatched junction bases numbered 10, after V lost 7 bases and J lost 7 bases.

The V call is TRBV19, the J call TRBJ1-2; 8 positions match TRBD1. The length of the CDR3 is 16 residues. The germline CDR1 and CDR2 sequences are LNHDA and SQIVND (reference sequence). With 5 bases clipped from V and 0 bases from J, the junction kept 8 bases outside the gene matches. Here the CDR3 reads CASSSTTGAANYGYTF. DNA for the CDR3: TGTGCCAGTAGTTCAACGACAGGGGCGGCTAACTATGGCTACACCTTC.

V is TRBV19 and J is TRBJ1-2, with a possible D match to TRBD1 (6 bases). CDR3 length equals 16 residues. With 10 bases removed from V and 0 bases from J, the gap between germline ends came to 21 bases. Germline CDR1 reads LNHDA; CDR2 reads SQIVND (reference sequence). The CDR3 coding sequence is TGTGCCACCCATATCGGGGGCGGGACACCTAACTATGGCTACACCTTC. Translation gives CATHIGGGTPNYGYTF.

The chain links TRBV19 to TRBJ2-4; D is perhaps TRBD2 (5 bases). Trimming left V 6 bases short and J 7 bases short, with 13 bases between. CDR1 is LNHDA and CDR2 is SQIVND in the germline V gene (reference sequence). The CDR3 spans 13 residues. The CDR3 DNA sequence: TGTGCCAGTAGGAAGGGTAGCGCTAACATTCAGTACTTC. Translation gives CASRKGSANIQYF.

The rearrangement joins TRBV4-1 to TRBJ2-1; D is perhaps TRBD2 (5 bases). From germline, CDR1 is MGHRA and CDR2 YSYEKL. Trimming pared 4 bases from V and 5 bases from J, leaving 12 bases between. The CDR3 covers 14 residues. The CDR3 DNA sequence: TGCGCCAGCAGCCGGATACCGGGAAACAATGAGCAGTTCTTC. It codes for CASSRIPGNNEQFF.

The V and J genes are TRBV6-5 and TRBJ2-1; tentative D call: TRBD2 (6 bases). Germline CDR1 is MNHEY and CDR2 is SVGAGI. V was cut by 0 bases and J by 8 bases, with 17 bases left in between. The CDR3 runs 16 residues. CDR3 residues: CASSYSLGEAMDEQFF. The DNA of the CDR3 is TGTGCCAGCAGTTACTCGTTAGGGGAGGCAATGGATGAGCAGTTCTTC.

For this clone: Different DNA sequences within this sample yield the same CDR3. The chain is built from TRBV2 and TRBJ2-2; D possibly uses TRBD1 or TRBD2 (5 bases each). The CDR3 covers 14 residues. Between the trimmed V and J ends, which lost 8 bases and 4 bases, there was a span of 14 bases. In germline, CDR1 is SNHLY, CDR2 FYNNEI. The CDR3 loop reads CASLRGRGTGELFF. CDR3 nucleotide sequence: TGTGCCAGCCTAAGGGGTCGGGGCACCGGGGAGCTGTTTTTT.

This chain uses TRBV5-4 with TRBJ1-2; 8 bases map to TRBD1. The CDR3 spans 15 residues. V lost 4 bases, J lost 1 base, and 6 bases stayed unmatched. The V gene's germline CDR1 is SGHNT and CDR2 YYREEE (reference sequence). Here the CDR3 reads CASSPGQGYNYGYTF. The CDR3 DNA sequence: TGTGCCAGCAGCCCCGGACAGGGATATAACTATGGCTACACCTTC.

This chain uses TRBV11-2 with TRBJ2-3; D not resolved. Germline V gene sequence: CDR1 SGHAT, CDR2 FQNNGV. V was cut by 5 bases and J by 2 bases, with 17 bases left in between. The CDR3 runs 16 residues. The CDR3 region has the DNA TGTGCCAGCAGCCGCAACCAAAAGGGTTTCACAGATACGCAGTATTTT. Its protein is CASSRNQKGFTDTQYF.

V usage is TRBV7-8 and J usage is TRBJ2-7; 7 bases match TRBD1. With 4 bases clipped from V and 3 bases from J, the junction kept 9 bases outside the gene matches. Germline CDR1 is SGHVS and CDR2 is FQNEAQ. This CDR3 has 15 amino acids. CDR3 coding DNA: TGTGCCAGCAGCTCTACCGGGACAGAACTCTACGAGCAGTACTTC. This gives the protein CASSSTGTELYEQYF.

This rearrangement joins TRBV19 to TRBJ1-1, with D possibly matching TRBD1 (6 bases). V lost 3 bases, J lost 3 bases, and 14 bases lay in between. Germline CDR1 is LNHDA and CDR2 is SQIVND (reference sequence). CDR3 length: 15 amino acids. CDR3: CASSMAPRTDTEAFF. Written as DNA, the CDR3 is TGTGCCAGTAGTATGGCCCCAAGGACAGACACTGAAGCTTTCTTT.